This TCR beta chain was identified during a study of OX40 agonist ivuxolimab in advanced cancers. TCRdb keeps only in-frame clones here, not all; method: immunoSEQ multiplex PCR. In the table there are 90,000 to 100,000 clones, approximately 86% of which are singletons. The ends were cut back, 6 bases at V and 0 bases at J, with 15 bases in the middle. The CDR3 length is 16 residues. Germline CDR1 is KGHSH and CDR2 is LQKENI. The sample in question was CD4+ or CD8+ T cells sorted from blood, obtained in a trial of the OX40 agonist ivuxolimab. The chain joins TRBV18 to TRBJ2-1, with D perhaps TRBD1 (6 bases). This receptor was identified in an adult with an advanced solid tumor such as melanoma, head and neck, liver or kidney cancer. CDR3 loop: CASSRTVPSSYNEQFF. The CDR3, as DNA: TGTGCCAGCTCGCGGACAGTACCTAGCTCCTACAATGAGCAGTTCTTC.